This TCR beta chain appears in the sequencing data of a study of shared clonotypes between healthy human individuals. Study summary: The study used three CD4 naive, three CD4 memory, two CD8 naive and one CD8 memory plate per donor. General observations from the study: Clonotype sharing among donors likely depends on sequencing depth.

Profiled with immunoSEQ multiplex PCR; TCRdb holds only in-frame clones, not every one. The sample yields approximately 1.5 million clones, 95% to 99% seen once. Healthy HIV-negative adults without recent acute infections or vaccinations served as donors. The study drew all its donors from Caucasian adults living in Nashville, Tennessee. On this clone itself: Antigen specificity is unknown.

Sequenced material: naive CD4+ T cells sorted from blood. Described subset: CD45RA+ positively selected. The receptor was derived from a man between 25 and 39 years old in good health.

The CDR3 spells CASSFKTRLAGAVYTGELFF. The CDR3 DNA reads TGTGCCAGCAGTTTCAAAACTCGACTAGCGGGAGCCGTTTACACCGGGGAGCTGTTTTTT. V is TRBV27 and J is TRBJ2-2, with 12 bases that match TRBD2. Germline values: CDR1 MNHEY, CDR2 SMNVEV (reference sequence). The CDR3 covers 20 residues. V gave up 3 bases and J gave up 3 bases; unmatched junction bases: 14.